Below, one T cell receptor beta chain is given with its context. These data belong to a study of blood T cell repertoires in COVID-19. The CDR3 runs to 13 residues. With V trimmed by 3 bases and J by 9 bases, 8 bases remained unmatched. Germline CDR1 reads GTSNPN; CDR2 reads SVGIG (reference sequence). Measured with immunoSEQ multiplex PCR; TCRdb has only the in-frame clones, and not every one. Of about 170,000 clones in the sample, approximately 81% were seen once. The sample consisted of peripheral blood. The sequence came from a woman aged 65 to 85 with COVID-19, enrolled during active disease. The chain combines TRBV30 with TRBJ1-5, with 7 positions matching TRBD1. CDR3 in amino acids: CAWRDKGAVPQHF. The CDR3 nucleotides read TGTGCCTGGAGGGATAAGGGGGCTGTGCCCCAGCATTTT.